Listed below are T cell receptor beta chains from one sample, sequenced in a study of CD8 T cells in ankylosing spondylitis. TCRdb passed the 5' RACE reads through MiXCR, listing each CDR3 protein once. In the table there are about 390,000 distinct CDR3 sequences, around 22% of which are singletons. Specimen: blood, either unsorted or a sorted T cell fraction (not recorded which). The receptors shown here come from a male donor with ankylosing spondylitis. Each CDR3 is given with its conserved first and last residue. The D gene is left open where the match is weak. A row's size may be missing; if present it is once, few, many or a size class.

CDR3 protein	CDR3 DNA	D gene	clone size	V gene	J gene
CATSGGLVAYNEQFF	TGTGCCACCAGCGGAGGCCTAGTGGCCTACAATGAGCAGTTCTTC	.	few	TRBV15	TRBJ2-1
CASSPAYPGLAGETQYF	TGCGCCAGCAGCCCAGCCTATCCGGGACTAGCGGGAGAGACCCAGTACTTC	TRBD2	few	TRBV4-3	TRBJ2-5
CASSPGTGPVEQYF	TGCGCCAGCAGCCCAGGGACAGGGCCAGTCGAGCAGTACTTC	TRBD1	.	TRBV5-1	TRBJ2-7
CASSERLRLAGRNEQFF	TGCGCCAGCAGTGAACGTTTAAGGCTAGCGGGTCGCAATGAGCAGTTCTTC	TRBD2	.	TRBV5-1	TRBJ2-1
CASSQDVSQPQHF	TGTGCCAGCAGCCAAGATGTGAGTCAGCCCCAGCATTTT	.	few	TRBV4-2	TRBJ1-5
CASSQDARGSYNEQFF	TGTGCCAGCAGCCAAGATGCCAGGGGGAGCTACAATGAGCAGTTCTTC	TRBD1	.	TRBV4-2	TRBJ2-1
CSARPTPNTGELFF	TGCAGTGCTAGACCCACCCCGAACACCGGGGAGCTGTTTTTT	.	.	TRBV20-1	TRBJ2-2
CASSARQGGGNTIYF	TGTGCCAGCAGCGCCCGACAGGGAGGTGGAAACACCATATATTTT	TRBD1	few	TRBV9	TRBJ1-3
CASSPRGRAGEKLFF	TGTGCCAGCTCACCAAGAGGCAGGGCCGGTGAAAAACTGTTTTTT	.	few	TRBV18	TRBJ1-4
CSARPGQGSHQPQHF	TGCAGTGCTAGACCGGGACAGGGTTCTCATCAGCCCCAGCATTTT	TRBD1	few	TRBV20-1	TRBJ1-5
CSARTSGTRETQYF	TGCAGTGCTAGGACTAGCGGGACTCGGGAGACGCAGTATTTT	TRBD2	few	TRBV20-1	TRBJ2-3
CASSSPWQPQHF	TGTGCCAGCAGCTCCCCTTGGCAGCCCCAGCATTTT	.	.	TRBV28	TRBJ1-5
CASSQVRGFDSGANVLTF	TGTGCCAGCAGCCAAGTTAGGGGGTTTGACTCTGGGGCCAACGTCCTGACTTTC	.	.	TRBV14	TRBJ2-6
CASSQVRAYYNEQFF	TGTGCCAGCAGCCAAGTCCGCGCATACTACAATGAGCAGTTCTTC	.	.	TRBV3-1	TRBJ2-1
CASSPSGGGNTIYF	TGTGCCAGCAGCCCTTCGGGGGGCGGAAACACCATATATTTT	.	many	TRBV7-3	TRBJ1-3
CSVATSGGIHEQYF	TGCAGCGTCGCGACTAGCGGAGGTATCCACGAGCAGTACTTC	TRBD2	.	TRBV29-1	TRBJ2-7
CASSEYGVDTQYF	TGTGCCAGCAGTGAATATGGGGTAGATACGCAGTATTTT	.	.	TRBV25-1	TRBJ2-3
CASSQDQSGRIMYF	TGTGCCAGCAGCCAAGATCAGAGCGGGAGGATTATGTACTTC	TRBD2	.	TRBV3-1	TRBJ2-7
CASRPPGGRSTGELFF	TGTGCCAGCAGACCTCCGGGCGGGAGAAGTACCGGGGAGCTGTTTTTT	TRBD2	few	TRBV4-2	TRBJ2-2
CAISQGREGYNEQFF	TGTGCCATCAGCCAGGGCAGGGAGGGATACAATGAGCAGTTCTTC	TRBD2	many	TRBV10-3	TRBJ2-1
CASSRSGANSNQPQHF	TGTGCCAGCAGCAGATCTGGAGCTAATAGCAATCAGCCCCAGCATTTT	.	few	TRBV12-3/TRBV12-4	TRBJ1-5
CASSLVRVNEQFF	TGTGCCAGCAGCTTAGTTCGAGTCAATGAGCAGTTCTTC	.	.	TRBV11-2	TRBJ2-1
CASSLALAEGQFF	TGTGCCAGCAGCTTAGCGCTAGCGGAGGGGCAGTTCTTC	TRBD2	.	TRBV11-2	TRBJ2-1
CSAQSRTPISGNTIYF	TGCAGTGCCCAATCCCGGACACCTATCTCTGGAAACACCATATATTTT	.	few	TRBV20-1	TRBJ1-3
CATSSQDTQYF	TGTGCCACCAGCTCCCAAGATACGCAGTATTTT	.	few	TRBV15	TRBJ2-3
CASSKGFSNQPQHF	TGCGCCAGCTCCAAAGGGTTTAGCAATCAGCCCCAGCATTTT	.	.	TRBV4-3	TRBJ1-5
CASNPGHPTEAFF	TGTGCCAGCAATCCGGGACACCCCACTGAAGCTTTCTTT	.	.	TRBV12-3/TRBV12-4	TRBJ1-1
CASSDRVNTGELFF	TGTGCTAGCAGTGACAGGGTCAACACCGGGGAGCTGTTTTTT	TRBD1	many	TRBV7-7	TRBJ2-2
CASSTDRALYGYTF	TGTGCCAGCAGTACGGACAGGGCCTTATATGGCTACACCTTC	TRBD1	few	TRBV12-3/TRBV12-4	TRBJ1-2
CASSGTGRNQPQHF	TGTGCCAGCAGCGGGACAGGGCGAAATCAGCCCCAGCATTTT	TRBD1	few	TRBV7-8	TRBJ1-5
CASSLGLGTTDTQYF	TGTGCCAGCAGTTTAGGACTCGGAACCACAGATACGCAGTATTTT	.	.	TRBV12-3/TRBV12-4	TRBJ2-3
CASSQKRGFYNEQFF	TGCGCCAGCAGCCAAAAACGGGGCTTCTACAATGAGCAGTTCTTC	.	few	TRBV4-3	TRBJ2-1